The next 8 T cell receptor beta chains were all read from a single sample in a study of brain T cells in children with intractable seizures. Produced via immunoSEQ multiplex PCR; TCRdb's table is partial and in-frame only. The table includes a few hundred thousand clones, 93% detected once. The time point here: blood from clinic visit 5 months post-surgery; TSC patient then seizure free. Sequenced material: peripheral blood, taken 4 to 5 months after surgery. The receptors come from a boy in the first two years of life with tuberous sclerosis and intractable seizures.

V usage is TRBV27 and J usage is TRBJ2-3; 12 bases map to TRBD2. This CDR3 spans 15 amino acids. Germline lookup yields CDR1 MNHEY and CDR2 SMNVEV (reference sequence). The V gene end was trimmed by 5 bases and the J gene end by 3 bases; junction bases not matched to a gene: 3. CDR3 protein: CASSTLAGGTDTQYF. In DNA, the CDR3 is TGTGCCAGCAGTACTCTAGCGGGGGGGACAGATACGCAGTATTTT.

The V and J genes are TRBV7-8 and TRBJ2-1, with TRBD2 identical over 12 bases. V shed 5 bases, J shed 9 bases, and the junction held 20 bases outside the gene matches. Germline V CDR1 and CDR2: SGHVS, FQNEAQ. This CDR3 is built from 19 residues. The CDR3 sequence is CASSNSVLAGGAASGEQFF. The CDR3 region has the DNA TGTGCCAGCAGCAATAGTGTCCTAGCGGGAGGGGCAGCATCGGGTGAGCAGTTCTTC.

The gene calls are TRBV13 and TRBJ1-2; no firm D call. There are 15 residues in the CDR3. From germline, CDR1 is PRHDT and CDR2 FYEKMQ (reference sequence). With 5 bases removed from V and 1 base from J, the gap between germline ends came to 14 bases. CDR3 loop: CASSLGVMGNYGYTF. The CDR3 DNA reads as TGTGCCAGCAGCCTGGGAGTAATGGGTAACTATGGCTACACCTTC.

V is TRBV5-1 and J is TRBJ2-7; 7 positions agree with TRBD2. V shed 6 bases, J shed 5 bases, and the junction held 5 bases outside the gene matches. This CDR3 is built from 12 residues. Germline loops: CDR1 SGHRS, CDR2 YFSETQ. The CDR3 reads CASTLGGNEQYF. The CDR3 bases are TGCGCCAGCACCCTGGGGGGGAACGAGCAGTACTTC.

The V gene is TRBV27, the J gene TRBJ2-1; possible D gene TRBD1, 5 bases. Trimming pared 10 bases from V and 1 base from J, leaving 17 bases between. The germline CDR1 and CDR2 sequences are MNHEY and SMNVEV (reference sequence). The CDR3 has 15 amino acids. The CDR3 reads CATTRSGPSYNEQFF. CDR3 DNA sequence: TGTGCCACCACACGGTCAGGGCCTTCCTACAATGAGCAGTTCTTC.

The CDR3 spells CASRENRVPGELFF. CDR3 sequence (DNA): TGTGCCAGCAGGGAGAACAGGGTTCCCGGGGAGCTGTTTTTT. This chain links TRBV27 with TRBJ2-2, with D perhaps TRBD1 (6 bases). Germline CDR1 is MNHEY and CDR2 is SMNVEV (reference sequence). CDR3 length: 14 residues. Trimming removed 6 bases at V and 6 bases at J, with 14 bases between.

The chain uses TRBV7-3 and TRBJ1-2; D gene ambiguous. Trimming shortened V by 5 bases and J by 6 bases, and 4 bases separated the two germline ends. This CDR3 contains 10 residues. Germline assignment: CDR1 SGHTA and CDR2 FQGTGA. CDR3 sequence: CASSINGYTF. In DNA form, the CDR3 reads TGTGCCAGCAGCATTAATGGCTACACCTTC.

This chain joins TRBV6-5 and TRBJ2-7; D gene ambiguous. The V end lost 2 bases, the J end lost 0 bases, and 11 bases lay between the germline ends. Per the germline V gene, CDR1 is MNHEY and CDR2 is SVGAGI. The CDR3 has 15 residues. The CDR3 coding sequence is TGTGCCAGCAGTTACCGGTCGTCAGGCTCCTACGAGCAGTACTTC. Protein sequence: CASSYRSSGSYEQYF.